This T cell receptor (beta chain) was profiled in a study of blood T cell repertoires in COVID-19 (dated by TCRdb to about 2020). A note on the overall study: Samples covering the acute and convalescent phases of COVID-19 were provided by collaborators in the United States, Italy and Spain. The repertoires were made available in a free public database intended to serve as a resource for research on the immune response to SARS-CoV-2. Subjects who had been exposed to COVID-19, were actively infected with it, or had recovered from it provided the deeply sampled blood TCRbeta repertoires that made up the dataset. Sample metadata almost always included a de-identified subject ID, COVID-19 status, age in years and sex. The material from the prospective study consisted of cDNA or gDNA derived from T cells, B-cell-depleted T cells, or PBMCs. Samples were obtained from the ongoing ImmuneRACE study (first 160 participants) and from about 1,300 subjects provided by 6 global collaborators. Where available, HLA class I and class II types were taken from metadata supplied by the sample provider and were not determined by assay-based typing. Points the paper makes about the study in general: The amount of clinical and demographic metadata varied by source and participant and was provided uncurated.

About this clone itself: Which antigen it targets is not known. It has no much larger one-base neighbor in the sample; base qualities were not kept.

Enrolling through a virtual design, the prospective study's participants ranged in age from roughly 18 to 90 years and lived across about two dozen United States geographic areas. To assign participants to cohorts, the prospective study relied on clinical history that participants themselves reported in a screening survey and a study questionnaire. In the prospective study, mobile phlebotomists collected whole blood, serum and a nasopharyngeal or oropharyngeal swab from each participant. Prospective study participants could optionally give additional blood draws and questionnaires over an approximately two-month period. Before DNA extraction, prospective study blood samples were shipped either frozen or at room temperature. TCRbeta CDR3 regions were amplified from genomic DNA using the immunoSEQ Assay, a bias-controlled multiplex PCR. On the study's bioinformatics: Within the assay, amplification of reference gene primers was used to estimate how many nucleated cells each sample contained. Sequence reads were collapsed and filtered to measure the absolute abundance of every unique TCRbeta CDR3 rearrangement. For each sample, productive Simpson clonality was calculated by taking the square root of Simpson's diversity index across productive rearrangements. The table comes from immuneACCESS by way of TCRdb, which keeps in-frame sequences with V and J called. Part of the clones is missing from these tables; in studies checked, under half for an unresolved V gene and the rest for unknown reasons. That table is the source of V, J and clone size, and D and trimming were worked out from the DNA. This sample comprises 250,000 to 300,000 clones, about 91% of them detected only once. About 1.2% of the sample is held by the ten biggest clonotypes.

From a lookup of the germline V gene, CDR1 and CDR2 are SNHLY and FYNNEI. V is pared back by 1 base and J by 4 bases, with 13 bases lying between the germline termini. Its CDR3 holds 15 amino acids, cysteine through phenylalanine. Of all the DNA, just the CDR3 is kept, 45 bases in frame from base 1. Sequencing was performed on PBMCs or T cells enriched from blood (not recorded which). The origin of this receptor is a human donor in a cohort exposed to, infected with or recovered from COVID-19 (not recorded which). The donor label of this sample is uncertain. The V gene is TRBV2 and the J gene is TRBJ1-1, with TRBD1 tentatively as D gene (5 bases match). Here is the DNA: TGTGCCAGCAGTGAAGTGCCAGGGATGGGCACTGAAGCTTTCTTT. It translates as CASSEVPGMGTEAFF.